One and the same sample provided the 7 T cell receptor beta chains below, sequenced in a study of long-term antiretroviral therapy in people with HIV. Researchers ran immunoSEQ v3.0 at survey level. Profiled with immunoSEQ multiplex PCR; TCRdb holds only in-frame clones, not every one. The data show under 50,000 clones, more than 75% seen once. The specimen was unsorted PBMCs, collected 0.1 years before starting antiretroviral therapy. Receptors were obtained from a woman aged 45-65 years with HIV.

V and J are TRBV5-1 and TRBJ2-7, with D possibly being TRBD1 (6 bases). Germline-derived CDR1 and CDR2 are SGHRS and YFSETQ. CDR3 size: 14 residues. Trimming removed 2 bases at V and 6 bases at J, with 15 bases between. Written as DNA, the CDR3 is TGCGCCAGCAGCTTCAGCACAGGGATGAGCGAGCAGTACTTC. It is translated as CASSFSTGMSEQYF.

V and J are TRBV6-6 and TRBJ2-7, with 9 bases identical to TRBD1. Germline V lookup: CDR1 MNHNY, CDR2 SVGAGI (reference sequence). The CDR3 contains 15 residues. Trimming took 2 bases from V and 5 from J; bases not matched to a gene: 7. CDR3 coding DNA: TGTGCCAGCAGTTACAGGGGCCGGGACAGGGACGAGCAGTACTTC. Protein: CASSYRGRDRDEQYF.

The V gene is TRBV19, the J gene TRBJ1-1; 8 bases align to TRBD1. Trimming at V came to 4 bases and at J to 1 base, leaving 2 bases not matched to a gene. Looked up from germline, CDR1 is LNHDA and CDR2 is SQIVND (reference sequence). This CDR3 spans 14 amino acids. In DNA, the CDR3 is TGTGCCAGTAGTACCACAGGGGGGAACACTGAAGCTTTCTTT. It yields the protein CASSTTGGNTEAFF. The full variable domain, its missing parts supplied by reference TRBV19 and TRBJ1-1, is DGGITQSPKYLFRKEGQNVTLSCEQNLNHDAMYWYRQDPGQGLRLIYYSQIVNDFQKGDIAEGYSVSREKKESFPLTVTSAQKNPTAFYLCASSTTGGNTEAFFGQGTRLTVV.

Only a few counts were recorded for this clone. In DNA form, the CDR3 reads TGTGCCAGCGTGGACAGGGTGATATATGGCTACACCTTC. Translating gives CASVDRVIYGYTF. The gene calls are TRBV27 and TRBJ1-2, with 8 positions matching TRBD1. There are 13 residues in the CDR3. Germline V gene sequence: CDR1 MNHEY, CDR2 SMNVEV (reference sequence). V lost 8 bases to trimming and J lost 5 bases; unmatched junction nucleotides: 7.

The chain links TRBV29-1 to TRBJ2-2; D gene ambiguous. Germline V lookup: CDR1 SQVTM, CDR2 ANQGSEA. With 4 bases removed from V and 6 bases from J, the gap between germline ends came to 6 bases. The CDR3 contains 11 residues. Here the CDR3 reads CSVGTAGELFF. The DNA of the CDR3 is TGCAGCGTTGGGACCGCCGGGGAGCTGTTTTTT.

The count of this clone is one. The CDR3 DNA reads as TGTGCCAGCAGCCAACGCTACGAGCAGTACTTC. This translates into CASSQRYEQYF. The chain employs TRBV7-8 and TRBJ2-7; no clear D. In germline, CDR1 is SGHVS, CDR2 FQNEAQ. Trimming took off 5 bases at V and 3 bases at J, with 5 bases between the two ends. This CDR3 comprises 11 residues.

CDR3 nucleotide sequence: TGTGCCATCAGCGAAAGGGGCGACTATGGCTACACCTTC. Protein product: CAISERGDYGYTF. The chain is built from TRBV10-3 and TRBJ1-2, with D perhaps matching TRBD1 (5 bases). CDR3 length: 13 amino acids. V was clipped by 6 bases and J by 3 bases, with 11 bases between them. Germline assignment: CDR1 ENHRY and CDR2 SYGVKD.